Sequencing of this T cell receptor (beta chain) was carried out in a study of blood T cell repertoires in COVID-19. Study context: T cells, B-cell-depleted T cells, or PBMCs provided the cDNA or gDNA that served as material.

Authors' processing steps: Reference gene primer amplification gave nucleated cell count estimates. Repertoires were generated with immunoSEQ multiplex PCR, while TCRdb's copy carries only in-frame clones and drops some. The D gene and trimming were derived from the DNA, and the V and J assignments and clone size from that table. The sample shows some 200,000 clones, 80% of them seen only once. The study drew participants aged roughly 18 to 95 years from 20 to 30 US areas. Germline values: CDR1 LNHDA, CDR2 SQIVND (reference sequence). The length of the CDR3 is 13 residues. Trimming removed 2 bases at V and 5 bases at J, with 9 bases between.

The sequenced material came from PBMCs or T cells enriched from blood (not recorded which). The receptor was derived from a woman aged 40 to 50 with acute COVID-19. The genes are TRBV19 and TRBJ1-1; D might be TRBD1 (5 bases). CDR3 in amino acids: CASSIQGATEAFF. CDR3 bases: TGTGCCAGTAGTATACAGGGCGCAACTGAAGCTTTCTTT.